The rows below give T cell receptor beta chains drawn from one sample of a study of cytomegalovirus exposure and HLA in healthy donors. Sequencing was performed with immunoSEQ multiplex PCR; in TCRdb, only in-frame clones are kept and a portion is missing. This table holds roughly 150,000 clones, 65% to 80% found once. Sequenced material: PBMCs. Receptor source: a woman in her 50s in good health and CMV-seropositive. CDR3s include the opening cysteine and the closing phenylalanine or tryptophan. The order of the fields is V gene, J gene, clone size, D gene, CDR3 protein, CDR3 DNA. D genes are given only for firm matches. The size entry is marked missing in some rows and otherwise reads once, few, many or a size class.

>TRBV7-6|TRBJ2-7|.|.
CASSPTLANYEQYF
TGTGCCAGCAGCCCCACCTTGGCCAACTACGAGCAGTACTTC
>TRBV4-2|TRBJ1-6|.|TRBD1
CASRRDRDSYNSPLHF
TGTGCCAGCAGGCGGGACAGGGACTCCTATAATTCACCCCTCCACTTT
>TRBV5-6|TRBJ1-6|once|TRBD1
CASSLVGQGSYNSPLHF
TGTGCCAGCAGCTTGGTAGGACAGGGGAGCTATAATTCACCCCTCCACTTT
>TRBV9|TRBJ1-1|few|TRBD1
CASSVVGTGGEAFF
TGTGCCAGCAGCGTAGTCGGGACAGGGGGAGAGGCTTTCTTT
>TRBV11-2|TRBJ2-3|.|TRBD2
CASSSPTAGGLDTQYF
TGTGCCAGCAGCTCCCCCACCGCGGGGGGGCTAGATACGCAGTATTTT
>TRBV5-1|TRBJ2-1|.|TRBD2
CASSLPTSGALSYNEQFF
TGCGCCAGCAGCTTGCCGACTAGCGGGGCGCTTTCCTACAATGAGCAGTTCTTC
>TRBV29-1|TRBJ1-1|.|.
CSVEDSGVIGAFF
TGCAGCGTTGAAGATTCAGGGGTAATCGGAGCTTTCTTT
>TRBV30|TRBJ2-1|.|TRBD2
CACPAASGGDEQFF
TGTGCCTGTCCGGCGGCTAGCGGGGGCGATGAGCAGTTCTTC
>TRBV6-5|TRBJ2-1|.|TRBD1
CASSYSGQGLEEQFF
TGTGCCAGCAGTTACTCCGGACAGGGACTCGAAGAGCAGTTCTTC
>TRBV5-4|TRBJ1-5|.|.
CASSFSRGRPQRNQPQHF
TGTGCCAGCAGCTTTTCACGGGGAAGACCTCAACGCAATCAGCCCCAGCATTTT
>TRBV5-6|TRBJ1-2|.|.
CASSLEERTTGYTF
TGTGCCAGCAGCTTGGAGGAGCGGACGACGGGCTACACCTTC
>TRBV6-5|TRBJ2-1|.|.
CASSRGRNEQFF
TGTGCCAGCAGTCGAGGGAGGAATGAGCAGTTCTTC
>TRBV7-8|TRBJ1-6|.|TRBD1
CASSLAGTGSSYNSPLHF
TGTGCCAGCAGCTTAGCGGGGACAGGGAGCTCCTATAATTCACCCCTCCACTTT
>TRBV27|TRBJ1-5|.|TRBD1
CASSRTGGNQPQHF
TGTGCCAGCAGTAGGACAGGGGGGAATCAGCCCCAGCATTTT
>TRBV2|TRBJ1-1|few|.
CASSELRQTEAFF
TGTGCCAGCAGTGAACTGAGGCAGACTGAAGCTTTCTTT
>TRBV5-1|TRBJ2-2|once|.
CASSLDPKYGTGELFF
TGCGCCAGCAGCTTGGACCCGAAGTACGGCACCGGGGAGCTGTTTTTT
>TRBV5-1|TRBJ1-4|.|.
CASRAGANEKLFF
TGCGCCAGCAGGGCAGGGGCTAATGAAAAACTGTTTTTT
>TRBV10-1|TRBJ2-1|.|.
CASSTIGAGDYNEQFF
TGCGCCAGCAGTACAATTGGGGCAGGGGATTACAATGAGCAGTTCTTC
>TRBV5-1|TRBJ1-1|.|.
CASKEEPSSEAFF
TGCGCCAGCAAGGAGGAGCCGAGCTCTGAAGCTTTCTTT
>TRBV7-8|TRBJ2-7|.|TRBD2
CASSLVLAGVEQYF
TGTGCCAGCAGCTTAGTACTAGCGGGGGTCGAGCAGTACTTC
>TRBV2|TRBJ2-7|once|.
CASRDTTASYEQYF
TGTGCCAGCAGGGATACGACAGCATCCTACGAGCAGTACTTC
>TRBV12-2|TRBJ1-2|.|.
CASRLGENGYTF
TGTGCAAGTCGCTTAGGAGAAAATGGCTACACCTTC
>TRBV7-3|TRBJ2-2|once|TRBD1
CASSSGQGGGELFF
TGTGCCAGCAGCTCGGGACAGGGTGGCGGGGAGCTGTTTTTT
>TRBV6-1|TRBJ1-3|.|.
CASSERTARQRNTIYF
TGTGCCAGCAGTGAGAGGACGGCGCGACAGAGAAACACCATATATTTT
>TRBV19|TRBJ1-1|.|TRBD1
CASSITPGGTEAFF
TGTGCCAGTAGTATAACCCCAGGGGGAACTGAAGCTTTCTTT
>TRBV29-1|TRBJ2-2|.|.
CSVDWGLSSGELFF
TGCAGCGTTGACTGGGGACTGAGTAGCGGGGAGCTGTTTTTT
>TRBV5-1|TRBJ1-6|.|.
CASRGGDSSYNSPLHF
TGCGCCAGCCGCGGGGGCGACAGCTCCTATAATTCACCCCTCCACTTT
>TRBV9|TRBJ2-1|.|TRBD2
CASSVGRGGSSYNEQFF
TGTGCCAGCAGCGTAGGCCGGGGGGGCAGCTCCTACAATGAGCAGTTCTTC
>TRBV5-1|TRBJ2-2|.|TRBD2
CASSLVAGGPSTGELFF
TGCGCCAGCAGCTTGGTTGCGGGGGGGCCCAGCACCGGGGAGCTGTTTTTT
>TRBV5-5|TRBJ1-1|.|.
CASSPGMARAPNTEAFF
TGTGCCAGCAGCCCCGGAATGGCCAGGGCACCCAACACTGAAGCTTTCTTT
>TRBV30|TRBJ2-1|.|TRBD1
CAWNQGGNVGEQFF
TGTGCCTGGAATCAAGGGGGCAACGTAGGGGAGCAGTTCTTC
>TRBV7-9|TRBJ2-1|once|.
CASSSGTGNEQFF
TGTGCCAGCAGCTCGGGAACGGGCAATGAGCAGTTCTTC
>TRBV6-1|TRBJ1-1|.|TRBD1
CASSVNRGTEAFF
TGTGCCAGCAGTGTAAACAGGGGAACTGAAGCTTTCTTT
>TRBV27|TRBJ1-1|.|.
CASSLSAGAGEAFF
TGTGCCAGCAGTTTATCAGCGGGGGCGGGTGAAGCTTTCTTT
>TRBV12-5|TRBJ1-3|.|.
CASGFLRTSGNTIYF
TGTGCTAGTGGTTTCTTGCGCACCTCTGGAAACACCATATATTTT
>TRBV11-2|TRBJ1-3|few|TRBD1
CASSQQRTGGSGNTIYF
TGTGCCAGCAGCCAACAGCGGACAGGGGGCTCTGGAAACACCATATATTTT
>TRBV5-1|TRBJ2-1|once|TRBD2
CASSSLAGAGGEQFF
TGCGCCAGCAGCTCACTAGCGGGGGCCGGGGGTGAGCAGTTCTTC
>TRBV11-3|TRBJ2-1|.|.
CASSLTGNEQFF
TGTGCCAGCAGCTTAACTGGCAATGAGCAGTTCTTC
>TRBV30|TRBJ1-3|once|.
CAWSRIQGGNTIYF
TGTGCCTGGAGTCGGATTCAGGGCGGAAACACCATATATTTT
>TRBV27|TRBJ1-1|.|.
CASRPWDSHTEAFF
TGTGCCAGCAGGCCATGGGACTCCCACACTGAAGCTTTCTTT
>TRBV4-1|TRBJ1-2|.|.
CASSQGAAGSIDGYTF
TGCGCCAGCAGCCAAGGGGCGGCAGGGTCGATAGACGGCTACACCTTC
>TRBV19|TRBJ1-5|.|.
CASSGDSYNQPQHF
TGTGCCAGTAGTGGAGACAGCTACAATCAGCCCCAGCATTTT
>TRBV2|TRBJ2-5|.|TRBD2
CASNIAGVQETQYF
TGTGCCAGCAATATAGCGGGGGTACAAGAGACCCAGTACTTC
>TRBV6-5|TRBJ1-2|.|.
CASSEGPAVDGYTF
TGTGCCAGCAGTGAAGGGCCAGCGGTGGACGGCTACACCTTC
>TRBV5-1|TRBJ1-3|.|TRBD1
CASSSTGAEGGNTIYF
TGCGCCAGCAGCTCCACAGGGGCCGAAGGAGGAAACACCATATATTTT
>TRBV19|TRBJ1-5|.|.
CASSPRPAGEPQHF
TGTGCCAGTAGTCCTCGGCCGGCCGGGGAGCCCCAGCATTTT
>TRBV7-9|TRBJ1-4|.|.
CASSPARGQGKEKLFF
TGTGCCAGCAGCCCCGCACGGGGTCAGGGGAAGGAAAAACTGTTTTTT
>TRBV5-1|TRBJ2-1|.|.
CASSSNYNEQFF
TGCGCCAGCAGCTCAAACTACAATGAGCAGTTCTTC
>TRBV4-1|TRBJ2-3|few|TRBD2
CASSRPLSGGGYGTDTQYF
TGCGCCAGCAGCCGACCTCTGAGCGGGGGAGGGTATGGCACAGATACGCAGTATTTT
>TRBV6-1|TRBJ1-1|.|TRBD1
CASSAQGDSEAFF
TGTGCCAGCAGTGCCCAGGGGGATAGTGAAGCTTTCTTT
>TRBV6-6|TRBJ2-2|.|.
CASSYLSQGNGELFF
TGTGCCAGCAGTTACTTGTCTCAGGGGAACGGGGAGCTGTTTTTT
>TRBV5-1|TRBJ1-1|few|.
CASSITGIDTEAFF
TGCGCCAGCAGCATTACAGGGATCGACACTGAAGCTTTCTTT
>TRBV6-1|TRBJ1-2|.|.
CASSELWSNGMYGYTF
TGTGCCAGCAGTGAACTCTGGAGTAATGGAATGTATGGCTACACCTTC
>TRBV6-5|TRBJ1-5|.|.
CASLRQGNQPQHF
TGTGCCAGCCTCCGACAGGGCAATCAGCCCCAGCATTTT
>TRBV5-4|TRBJ2-7|.|TRBD1
CASSRTGTVSYEQYF
TGTGCCAGCAGCCGAACCGGGACAGTTTCCTACGAGCAGTACTTC
>TRBV6-1|TRBJ1-1|few|.
CASTRQGLMNTEAFF
TGTGCCAGCACGAGGCAGGGGTTGATGAACACTGAAGCTTTCTTT
>TRBV19|TRBJ2-7|.|TRBD2
CASSLGTSGGWEQYF
TGTGCCAGTAGCCTCGGGACTAGCGGCGGTTGGGAGCAGTACTTC
>TRBV5-1|TRBJ2-5|.|.
CASSPYQETQYF
TGCGCCAGCAGCCCGTACCAAGAGACCCAGTACTTC
>TRBV7-9|TRBJ1-2|.|.
CASSLRTGNRDTEYGYPF
TGTGCCAGCAGCCTTCGGACGGGTAACAGGGACACTGAGTATGGCTACCCCTTC